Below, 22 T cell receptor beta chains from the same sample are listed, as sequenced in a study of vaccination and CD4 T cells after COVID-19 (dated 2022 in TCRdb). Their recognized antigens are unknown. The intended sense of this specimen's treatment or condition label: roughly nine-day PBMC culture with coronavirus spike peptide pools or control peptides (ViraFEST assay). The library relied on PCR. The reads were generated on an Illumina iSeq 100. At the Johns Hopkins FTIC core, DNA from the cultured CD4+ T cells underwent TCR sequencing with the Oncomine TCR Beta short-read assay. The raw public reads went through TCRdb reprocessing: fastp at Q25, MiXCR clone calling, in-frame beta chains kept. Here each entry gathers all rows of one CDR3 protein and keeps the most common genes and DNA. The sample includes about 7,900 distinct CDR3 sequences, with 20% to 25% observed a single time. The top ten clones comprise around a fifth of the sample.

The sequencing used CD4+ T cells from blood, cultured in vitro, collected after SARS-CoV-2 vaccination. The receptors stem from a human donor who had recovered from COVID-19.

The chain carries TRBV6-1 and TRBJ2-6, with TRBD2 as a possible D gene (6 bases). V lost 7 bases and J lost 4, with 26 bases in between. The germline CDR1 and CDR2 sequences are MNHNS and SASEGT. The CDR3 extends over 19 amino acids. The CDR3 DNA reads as TGTGCCAGCACCAACCGGGCCCTCAGGAGGGCTCTGGGGGCCAACGTCCTGACTTTC. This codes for CASTNRALRRALGANVLTF.

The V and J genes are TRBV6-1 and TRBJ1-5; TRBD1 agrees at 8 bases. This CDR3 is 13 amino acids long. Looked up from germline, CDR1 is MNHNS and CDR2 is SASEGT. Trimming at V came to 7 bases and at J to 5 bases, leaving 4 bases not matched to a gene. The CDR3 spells CASNRGFYQPQHF. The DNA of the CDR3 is TGTGCCAGCAACAGGGGGTTTTATCAGCCCCAGCATTTT.

The CDR3 DNA reads TGCAGCGTTGAGGGGACTAGCGGGGTCACAGATACGCAGTATTTT. This codes for CSVEGTSGVTDTQYF. The chain employs TRBV29-1 and TRBJ2-3; 13 bases align to TRBD2. There are 15 residues in the CDR3. In germline, CDR1 is SQVTM, CDR2 ANQGSEA. J gave up 2 bases and V 3 bases, and 2 bases lay outside the gene matches.

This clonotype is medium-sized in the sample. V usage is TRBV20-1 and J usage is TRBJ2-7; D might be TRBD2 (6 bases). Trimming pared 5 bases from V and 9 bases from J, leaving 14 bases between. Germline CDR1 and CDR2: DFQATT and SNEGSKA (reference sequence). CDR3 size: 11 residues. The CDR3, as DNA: TGCAGTGCTCCGGTCCGGGGGAGGCAGTACTTC. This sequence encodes CSAPVRGRQYF.

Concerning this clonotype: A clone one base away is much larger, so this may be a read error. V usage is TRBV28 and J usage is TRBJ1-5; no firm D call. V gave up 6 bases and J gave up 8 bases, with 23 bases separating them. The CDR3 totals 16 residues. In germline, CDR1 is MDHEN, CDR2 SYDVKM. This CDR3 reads CASSPSGWSTGKPQHF. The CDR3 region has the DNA TGTGCCAGCAGCCCCTCGGGCTGGTCCACGGGTAAGCCCCAGCATTTT.

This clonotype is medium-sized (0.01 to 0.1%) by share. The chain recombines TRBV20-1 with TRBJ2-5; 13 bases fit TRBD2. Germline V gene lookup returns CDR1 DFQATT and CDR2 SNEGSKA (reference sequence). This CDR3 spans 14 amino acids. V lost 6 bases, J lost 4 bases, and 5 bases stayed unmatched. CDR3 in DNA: TGCAGTGCCCAGACTAGCGGGGGGCTAGAGACCCAGTACTTC. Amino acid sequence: CSAQTSGGLETQYF.

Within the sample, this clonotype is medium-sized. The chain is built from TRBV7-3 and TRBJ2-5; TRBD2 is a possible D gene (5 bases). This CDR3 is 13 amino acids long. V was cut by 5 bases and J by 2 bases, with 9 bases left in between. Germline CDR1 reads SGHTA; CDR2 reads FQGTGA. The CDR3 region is CASSRGPQETQYF. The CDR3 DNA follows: TGTGCCAGCAGCCGAGGGCCTCAAGAGACCCAGTACTTC.

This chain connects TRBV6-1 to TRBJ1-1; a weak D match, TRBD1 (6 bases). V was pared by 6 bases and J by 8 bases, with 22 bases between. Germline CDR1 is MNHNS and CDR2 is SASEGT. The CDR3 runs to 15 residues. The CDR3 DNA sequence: TGTGCCAGCAGACGGGACGGGGGGCGGGCCTCGGAAGCTTTCTTT. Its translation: CASRRDGGRASEAFF.

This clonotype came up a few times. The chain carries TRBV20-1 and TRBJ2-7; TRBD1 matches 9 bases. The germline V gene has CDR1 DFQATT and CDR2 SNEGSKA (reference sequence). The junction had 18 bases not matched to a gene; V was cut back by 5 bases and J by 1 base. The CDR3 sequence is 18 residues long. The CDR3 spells CSADLITPDRGKSYEQYF. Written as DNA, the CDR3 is TGCAGTGCTGACCTCATAACTCCGGACAGGGGAAAATCCTACGAGCAGTACTTC.

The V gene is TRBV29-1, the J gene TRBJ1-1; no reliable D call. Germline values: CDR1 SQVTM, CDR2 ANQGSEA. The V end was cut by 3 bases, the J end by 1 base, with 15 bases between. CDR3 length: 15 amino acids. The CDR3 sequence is CSVDPPGRSNTEAFF. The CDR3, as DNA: TGCAGCGTTGACCCCCCAGGACGATCGAACACTGAAGCTTTCTTT.

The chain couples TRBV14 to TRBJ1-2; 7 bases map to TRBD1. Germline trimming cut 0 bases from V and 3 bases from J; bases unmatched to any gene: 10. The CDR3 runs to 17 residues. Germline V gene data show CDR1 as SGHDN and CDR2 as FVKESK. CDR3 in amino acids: CASSQDIVQGRYYGYTF. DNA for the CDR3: TGTGCCAGCAGCCAAGACATCGTACAGGGGCGTTACTATGGCTACACCTTC.

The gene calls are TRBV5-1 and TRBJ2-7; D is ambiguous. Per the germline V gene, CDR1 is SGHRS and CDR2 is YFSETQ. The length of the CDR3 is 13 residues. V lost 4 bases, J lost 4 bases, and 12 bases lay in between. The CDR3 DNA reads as TGCGCCAGCAGCCCTGACGGGTATTACGAGCAGTACTTC. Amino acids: CASSPDGYYEQYF.

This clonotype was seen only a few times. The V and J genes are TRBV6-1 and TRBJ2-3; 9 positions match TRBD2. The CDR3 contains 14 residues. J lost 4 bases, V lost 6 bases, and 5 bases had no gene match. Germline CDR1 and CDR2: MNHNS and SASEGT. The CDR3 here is CASSVAGAADTQYF. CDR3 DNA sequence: TGTGCCAGCAGCGTAGCGGGAGCAGCAGATACGCAGTATTTT.

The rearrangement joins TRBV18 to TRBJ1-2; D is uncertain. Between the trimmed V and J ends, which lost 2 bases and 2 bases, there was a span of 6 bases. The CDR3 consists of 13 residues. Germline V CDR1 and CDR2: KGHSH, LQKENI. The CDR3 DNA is TGTGCCAGCTCACCAACGGGGAACTATGGCTACACCTTC. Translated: CASSPTGNYGYTF.

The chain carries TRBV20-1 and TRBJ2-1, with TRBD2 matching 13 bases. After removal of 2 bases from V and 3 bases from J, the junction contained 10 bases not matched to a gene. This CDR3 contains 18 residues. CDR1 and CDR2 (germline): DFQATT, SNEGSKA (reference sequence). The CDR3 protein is CSARIRLAGGISYNEQFF. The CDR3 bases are TGCAGTGCTAGAATAAGACTAGCGGGAGGTATAAGCTACAATGAGCAGTTCTTC.

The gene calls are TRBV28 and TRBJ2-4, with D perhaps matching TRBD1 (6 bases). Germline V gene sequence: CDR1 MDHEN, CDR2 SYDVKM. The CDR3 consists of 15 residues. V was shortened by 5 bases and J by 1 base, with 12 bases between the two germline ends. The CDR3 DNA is TGTGCCAGCAGTCCCACAGACAGGGCCAAAAACATTCAGTACTTC. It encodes CASSPTDRAKNIQYF.

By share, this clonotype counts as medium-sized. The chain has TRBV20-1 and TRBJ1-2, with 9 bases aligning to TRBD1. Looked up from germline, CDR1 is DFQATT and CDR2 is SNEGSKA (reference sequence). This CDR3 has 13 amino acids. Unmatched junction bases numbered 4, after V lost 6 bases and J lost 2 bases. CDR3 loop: CSALGQGNYGYTF. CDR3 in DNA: TGCAGTGCACTAGGACAGGGGAACTATGGCTACACCTTC.

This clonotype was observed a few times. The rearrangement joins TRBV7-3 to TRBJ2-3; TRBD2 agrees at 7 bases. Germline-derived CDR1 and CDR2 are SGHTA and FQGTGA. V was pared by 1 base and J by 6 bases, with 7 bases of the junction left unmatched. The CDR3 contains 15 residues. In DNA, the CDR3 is TGTGCCAGCAGCTTAATGGGGGGGAACAGGGATACGCAGTATTTT. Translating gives CASSLMGGNRDTQYF.

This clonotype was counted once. CDR3: CASSHGYGLDSYEQYF. CDR3 DNA sequence: TGCGCCAGCAGCCATGGGTATGGGCTGGATTCTTACGAGCAGTACTTC. The chain links TRBV4-1 to TRBJ2-7; D is uncertain. Germline loops: CDR1 MGHRA, CDR2 YSYEKL. This CDR3 region has 16 residues. V was cut by 3 bases and J by 4 bases, with 19 bases left in between.

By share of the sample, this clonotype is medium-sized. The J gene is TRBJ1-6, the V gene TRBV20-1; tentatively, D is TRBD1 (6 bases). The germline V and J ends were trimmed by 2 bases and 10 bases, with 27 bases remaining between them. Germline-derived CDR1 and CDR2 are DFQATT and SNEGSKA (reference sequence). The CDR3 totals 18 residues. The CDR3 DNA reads TGCAGTGCTAGATCCGGGCGGGGGGCGACAGGCTCTTGGTCACCCCTCCACTTT. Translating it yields CSARSGRGATGSWSPLHF.

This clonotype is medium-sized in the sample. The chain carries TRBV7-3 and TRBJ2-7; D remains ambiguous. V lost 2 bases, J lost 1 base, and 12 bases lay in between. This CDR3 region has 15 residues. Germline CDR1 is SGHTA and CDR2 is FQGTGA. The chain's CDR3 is CASSLGAAKSYEQYF. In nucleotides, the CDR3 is TGTGCCAGCAGCTTAGGAGCAGCGAAATCCTACGAGCAGTACTTC.

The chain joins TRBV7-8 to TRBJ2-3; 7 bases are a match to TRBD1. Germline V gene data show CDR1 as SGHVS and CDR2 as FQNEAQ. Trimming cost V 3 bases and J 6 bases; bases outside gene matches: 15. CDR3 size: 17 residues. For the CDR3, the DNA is TGTGCCAGCAGCTTGACCCGGACAGGACGCGCAAGGGATACGCAGTATTTT. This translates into CASSLTRTGRARDTQYF. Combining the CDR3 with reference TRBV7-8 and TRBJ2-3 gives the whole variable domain GAGVSQSPRYKVAKRGQDVALRCDPISGHVSLFWYQQALGQGPEFLTYFQNEAQLDKSGLPSDRFFAERPEGSVSTLKIQRTQQEDSAVYLCASSLTRTGRARDTQYFGPGTRLTVL.